This TCR beta chain was found in a study of cytomegalovirus exposure and HLA in healthy donors. The study's findings and limits: Data from an earlier analysis indicated that most TCR beta V segments were productive either about 87% or about 30% of the time. In a later analysis, several top co-occurrence clusters appeared linked to parvovirus B19, influenza, CMV and Epstein-Barr virus. HLA alleles were associated with 18,000 or so TCR beta sequences in a later analysis at 0.05 false discovery rate.

60 Vbeta and 13 Jbeta primers were used in PCR. In the original workflow: In a later analysis, about 11 million of some 80 million unique beta chains occurred in at least two donors. Sequencing used immunoSEQ multiplex PCR; TCRdb keeps in-frame clones, though not all of them. That table is the source of V, J and clone size, and D and trimming were worked out from the DNA. The data contain fewer than 65,000 clones, about 82% of them singletons. There are a few counts of this clone. Its target is unknown. The V gene end was trimmed by 0 bases and the J gene end by 1 base; junction bases not matched to a gene: 6. This CDR3 has 16 residues. Germline loops: CDR1 GTSNPN, CDR2 SVGIG (reference sequence).

What was sequenced was PBMCs. The chain recombines TRBV30 with TRBJ2-5; 9 bases match TRBD1. The receptor's source is a man aged 30 to 39 in good health and CMV-seronegative. In nucleotides, the CDR3 is TGTGCCTGGAGTGTATTCGGGACAGGGTCCCAAGAGACCCAGTACTTC. Translated: CAWSVFGTGSQETQYF.